This entry lists 26 T cell receptor beta chains sequenced from one sample in a study of Graves' ophthalmopathy and Graves' hyperthyroidism. From RNA, the CDR3 regions of TCR beta chains were amplified and sequenced. First-round RT-PCR with HTBI primers preceded a second-round multiplex PCR. TCRdb re-called the multiplex PCR reads through MiXCR, storing one row per CDR3 protein. The sample has roughly 480,000 distinct CDR3 sequences; around 15% are singletons. Sequences were obtained from blood. These receptors were obtained from a young woman with Graves' ophthalmopathy.

This clonotype showed up many times. V and J are TRBV6-1 and TRBJ2-7; D may be TRBD1 (6 bases). V gave up 1 base and J gave up 3 bases, with 7 bases separating them. The CDR3 length is 13 residues. CDR1 is MNHNS, CDR2 SASEGT, per germline. The CDR3 loop reads CASSEVDSYEQYF. As DNA, the CDR3 is TGTGCCAGCAGTGAAGTGGACAGCTACGAGCAGTACTTC.

This clonotype was picked up a small number of times. The J gene is TRBJ2-6, the V gene TRBV6-4; a possible D gene is TRBD2 (6 bases). The CDR3 is made up of 20 amino acids. Germline CDR1 is MRHNA and CDR2 is SNTAGT. V lost 6 bases, J lost 0 bases, and 24 bases lay in between. CDR3 sequence (DNA): TGTGCCAGCAGGACTCTACGGGGCGGGGACTCCTTCTCTGGGGCCAACGTCCTGACTTTC. It translates to CASRTLRGGDSFSGANVLTF.

This clonotype was observed at least ten times. V gene TRBV12-3 or TRBV12-4 combines with J gene TRBJ2-2; no clear D gene. The CDR3 is 14 residues long. V lost 0 bases to trimming and J lost 9 bases, with 11 bases between them. The CDR3 sequence: CASSLALMGRELFF. Written as DNA, the CDR3 is TGTGCCAGCAGTTTAGCGCTTATGGGCCGGGAGCTGTTTTTT.

There are many counts of this clonotype. The rearrangement links TRBV6-1 to TRBJ2-7; a possible D gene is TRBD2 (6 bases). Germline lookup yields CDR1 MNHNS and CDR2 SASEGT. This CDR3 region has 14 residues. Trimming removed 3 bases at V and 6 bases at J, with 15 bases between. The CDR3 region has the DNA TGTGCCAGCAGTGACGGGAGACGTAACTTCGAGCAGTACTTC. Translation gives CASSDGRRNFEQYF.

The chain couples TRBV6-2 or TRBV6-3 to TRBJ2-2; D gene ambiguous. The CDR3 consists of 13 residues. Trimming cost V 8 bases and J 1 base, with 8 bases left between them. CDR1 MNHEY and CDR2 SVGEGT come from the germline V gene. The CDR3 spells CASEQQNTGELFF. CDR3 bases: TGTGCCAGCGAACAACAGAACACCGGGGAGCTGTTTTTT.

This clonotype was picked up a small number of times. This chain uses TRBV20-1 with TRBJ2-5, with 7 positions matching TRBD2. The germline V gene has CDR1 DFQATT and CDR2 SNEGSKA (reference sequence). This CDR3 comprises 15 residues. V lost 3 bases to trimming and J lost 3 bases; unmatched junction nucleotides: 10. The CDR3: CSASEEAGLEETQYF. DNA of the CDR3: TGCAGTGCTAGTGAAGAAGCGGGGTTGGAAGAGACCCAGTACTTC.

This clonotype was observed at least ten times. The chain joins TRBV28 to TRBJ2-7, with D maybe TRBD1 (6 bases). The CDR3 covers 12 residues. With 2 bases removed from V and 9 bases from J, the gap between germline ends came to 11 bases. CDR1 MDHEN and CDR2 SYDVKM come from the germline V gene. In DNA, the CDR3 is TGTGCCAGCAGTTTACGGGGACATGTGCAGTACTTC. Translation gives CASSLRGHVQYF. Full variable domain (rest looked up from reference TRBV28 and TRBJ2-7): DVKVTQSSRYLVKRTGEKVFLECVQDMDHENMFWYRQDPGLGLRLIYFSYDVKMKEKGDIPEGYSVSREKKERFSLILESASTNQTSMYLCASSLRGHVQYFGPGTRLTVT.

In this sample, this clonotype turned up many times. The chain employs TRBV4-1 and TRBJ2-5; D remains unclear. CDR3 length equals 15 residues. CDR1 is MGHRA, CDR2 YSYEKL, per germline. V was trimmed by 0 bases and J by 3 bases, leaving 11 bases between them. The chain's CDR3 is CASSQDVRLEETQYF. CDR3 in DNA: TGCGCCAGCAGCCAAGATGTACGACTGGAAGAGACCCAGTACTTC.

This clonotype has more than one count but fewer than ten. The chain is built from TRBV3-1 and TRBJ1-3; 10 bases line up with TRBD1. The V gene's germline CDR1 is LGHDT and CDR2 YNNKEL (reference sequence). This CDR3 region has 18 residues. The junction had 12 bases not matched to a gene; V was cut back by 0 bases and J by 7 bases. DNA for the CDR3: TGTGCCAGCAGCCAAGAGACAAGGACAGGGGGATCGTGGAACACCATATATTTT. Amino acid sequence: CASSQETRTGGSWNTIYF.

The chain employs TRBV6-2 or TRBV6-3 and TRBJ1-2; D is possibly TRBD1 (5 bases). Looked up from germline, CDR1 is MNHEY and CDR2 is SVGEGT. V shed 4 bases and J shed 4 bases, with 13 bases lying between them. The length of the CDR3 is 14 residues. Written as DNA, the CDR3 is TGTGCCAGCAGTTTCCCCGGGGCGGCCTATGGCTACACCTTC. Its protein product is CASSFPGAAYGYTF.

This clonotype was picked up many times. The chain carries TRBV27 and TRBJ2-7; the match to TRBD1 covers 7 bases. Losses at the gene ends were 5 bases for V and 4 bases for J; bases not matched to a gene: 8. Germline V gene lookup returns CDR1 MNHEY and CDR2 SMNVEV (reference sequence). This CDR3 has 14 amino acids. Written as DNA, the CDR3 is TGTGCCAGCAGTGATTCCGACAGGGTATACGAGCAGTACTTC. The encoded protein is CASSDSDRVYEQYF.

At least ten counts were recorded for this clonotype. This sequence joins TRBV12-3 or TRBV12-4 and TRBJ1-5; D gene unclear. V was cut by 3 bases and J by 5 bases, with 8 bases left in between. CDR3 length: 13 residues. Written as DNA, the CDR3 is TGTGCCAGCAGTTTCCTCGAGTATCAGCCCCAGCATTTT. This sequence encodes CASSFLEYQPQHF.

This clonotype occurred many times. The chain links TRBV20-1 to TRBJ2-6, with D possibly called TRBD1 or TRBD2 (6 bases each). V lost 3 bases, J lost 8 bases, and 14 bases lay in between. CDR3 size: 14 residues. The germline CDR1 and CDR2 sequences are DFQATT and SNEGSKA (reference sequence). The CDR3 loop reads CSASPGGGSNVLTF. CDR3 bases: TGCAGTGCTAGCCCCGGAGGGGGGTCCAACGTCCTGACTTTC.

The chain employs TRBV29-1 and TRBJ2-4, with a tentative D call TRBD2 (6 bases). This CDR3 is 14 amino acids long. The V gene's germline CDR1 is SQVTM and CDR2 ANQGSEA. V gave up 6 bases and J gave up 4 bases, with 16 bases separating them. The CDR3 reads CSVEGSSTKNIQYF. CDR3 nucleotide sequence: TGCAGCGTGGAGGGTTCGTCCACGAAAAACATTCAGTACTTC.

The sample holds many counts of this clonotype. The chain employs TRBV20-1 and TRBJ1-6; unclear D gene. The CDR3 covers 15 residues. Germline loops: CDR1 DFQATT, CDR2 SNEGSKA (reference sequence). The ends were cut back, 4 bases at V and 0 bases at J, with 10 bases in the middle. The CDR3 sequence is CSAKVESSYNSPLHF. The DNA of the CDR3 is TGCAGTGCTAAGGTGGAGAGCTCCTATAATTCACCCCTCCACTTT.

In its sample, this clonotype was seen many times. CDR3 in DNA: TGTGCCAGCAGCTCTAGTGGGGGGTCGGGGGAGCTGTTTTTT. Protein: CASSSSGGSGELFF. V usage is TRBV11-2 and J usage is TRBJ2-2; D possibly corresponds to TRBD2 (6 bases). The V gene's germline CDR1 is SGHAT and CDR2 FQNNGV. The CDR3 has 14 amino acids. Trimming removed 4 bases from V and 8 bases from J, with 14 bases in between.

This clonotype has ten or more counts. CDR3 in amino acids: CASSLGFSGQGYEQYF. The CDR3 region has the DNA TGTGCCAGCAGCTTAGGGTTTTCAGGACAGGGTTACGAGCAGTACTTC. V gene TRBV7-2 combines with J gene TRBJ2-7, with 8 bases identical to TRBD1. CDR1 and CDR2 from the germline V gene are SGHTA and FQGNSA. The CDR3 is 16 residues long. With V trimmed by 1 base and J by 4 bases, 9 bases remained unmatched. Full variable domain (missing parts from reference TRBV7-2 and TRBJ2-7): GAGVSQSPSNKVTEKGKDVELRCDPISGHTALYWYRQSLGQGLEFLIYFQGNSAPDKSGLPSDRFSAERTGGSVSTLTIQRTQQEDSAVYLCASSLGFSGQGYEQYFGPGTRLTVT.

This clonotype was recorded at least ten times. This rearrangement joins TRBV19 to TRBJ1-1; 7 bases are shared with TRBD1. CDR3 length: 14 amino acids. With 5 bases clipped from V and 1 base from J, the junction kept 4 bases outside the gene matches. The germline gives CDR1 LNHDA, CDR2 SQIVND (reference sequence). The chain's CDR3 is CASSPTGWNTEAFF. CDR3 nucleotide sequence: TGTGCCAGTAGTCCGACAGGGTGGAACACTGAAGCTTTCTTT.

The table lists this clonotype with many counts. This chain uses TRBV7-9 with TRBJ2-7; TRBD2 aligns across 9 bases. Trimming cost V 4 bases and J 5 bases; bases outside gene matches: 3. This CDR3 is built from 13 residues. The germline CDR1 and CDR2 sequences are SEHNR and FQNEAQ (reference sequence). The CDR3, as DNA: TGTGCCAGCAGCTCCGCTAGCGGGAACGAGCAGTACTTC. Translating it yields CASSSASGNEQYF. The variable domain in full, with the rest retrieved from reference TRBV7-9 and TRBJ2-7, is DTGVSQNPRHKITKRGQNVTFRCDPISEHNRLYWYRQTLGQGPEFLTYFQNEAQLEKSRLLSDRFSAERPKGSFSTLEIQRTEQGDSAMYLCASSSASGNEQYFGPGTRLTVT.

This clonotype appeared many times. J is TRBJ1-2 and V is TRBV12-3 or TRBV12-4, with D uncertain. The length of the CDR3 is 14 residues. V gave up 2 bases and J gave up 2 bases, with 9 bases separating them. CDR3 bases: TGTGCCAGCAGTTTAAGGGTGGGCAACTATGGCTACACCTTC. It yields the protein CASSLRVGNYGYTF.

This clonotype was seen ten or more times. The chain couples TRBV7-2 to TRBJ1-2, with 7 positions matching TRBD1. Germline assignment: CDR1 SGHTA and CDR2 FQGNSA. With 5 bases clipped from V and 4 bases from J, the junction kept 10 bases outside the gene matches. The CDR3 spans 15 residues. The CDR3 reads CASSQRDRKSYGYTF. CDR3 bases: TGTGCCAGCAGCCAGCGGGACAGAAAATCCTATGGCTACACCTTC.

This clonotype was seen many times. The chain joins TRBV19 to TRBJ1-5; D might be TRBD1 (5 bases). V was clipped by 7 bases and J by 6 bases, with 10 bases between them. Germline V gene lookup returns CDR1 LNHDA and CDR2 SQIVND (reference sequence). The CDR3 consists of 12 residues. The CDR3 DNA reads TGTGCCAGTAAATCAGGGATTCAGCCCCAGCATTTT. It is translated as CASKSGIQPQHF.

This clonotype was seen repeatedly, ten times or more. The J gene is TRBJ1-1, the V gene TRBV29-1; no firm D call. This CDR3 contains 12 residues. V gave up 7 bases and J gave up 1 base, with 10 bases separating them. Germline CDR1 and CDR2: SQVTM and ANQGSEA. The CDR3 DNA reads as TGCAGCGGAACACAACCGAACACTGAAGCTTTCTTT. It specifies CSGTQPNTEAFF.

The chain employs TRBV6-2 or TRBV6-3 and TRBJ1-5; maybe TRBD1 (6 bases). The germline V gene has CDR1 MNHEY and CDR2 SVGEGT. The CDR3 is 16 amino acids. V dropped 2 bases and J dropped 1 base, with 12 bases sitting between them. The CDR3 loop is CASSYLLGASNQPQHF. The CDR3 coding sequence is TGTGCCAGCAGTTACCTGCTGGGGGCGAGCAATCAGCCCCAGCATTTT.

A single count supports this clonotype. It may be a read error: a sequence one base away is much more abundant. A read error is likely, as this CDR3 ends without the conserved phenylalanine or tryptophan. This chain uses TRBV15 with TRBJ1-1; D may be TRBD1 (6 bases). Germline V CDR1 and CDR2: LNHNV, YYDKDF (reference sequence). V lost 1 base and J lost 2, with 17 bases in between. The CDR3 sequence is 17 residues long. Here the CDR3 reads CATSRGVDRSLNTEAFY. CDR3 bases: TGTGCCACCAGCAGAGGGGTGGACAGAAGCTTAAACACTGAAGCTTTCTAT.

This clonotype was counted many times. The CDR3 coding sequence is TGTGCCAGCAGTTCCCACCGAGGCAGGGACTATGGCTACACCTTC. This encodes CASSSHRGRDYGYTF. V and J are TRBV28 and TRBJ1-2, with D tentatively TRBD1 (5 bases). V shed 4 bases and J shed 3 bases, with 15 bases lying between them. CDR1 and CDR2 (germline): MDHEN, SYDVKM. The CDR3 is 15 residues long.